This T cell receptor beta chain emerged from a study of blood T cell repertoires in COVID-19. Looking at the study overall: The cDNA or gDNA used as material had been derived from T cells, B-cell-depleted T cells, or PBMCs.

In the study's own analysis: Amplification of reference gene primers provided the estimated nucleated cell counts. Data came from immunoSEQ multiplex PCR; TCRdb stores just in-frame clones and leaves some out. V, J and clone size are taken as reported in that table, and D and trimming were inferred from the DNA itself. This table holds 250,000 to 300,000 clones, more than 70% found once. V was trimmed by 5 bases and J by 2 bases, leaving 13 bases between them. There are 15 residues in the CDR3. Germline CDR1 and CDR2: PRHDT and FYEKMQ (reference sequence). Enrolled during active infection, Seattle patients were then followed longitudinally.

The clonotype originates from a woman in her 30s with COVID-19, enrolled during active disease. The rearrangement links TRBV13 to TRBJ1-5, with D possibly being TRBD1 (5 bases). The sample consisted of peripheral blood. The CDR3 nucleotides are TGTGCCAGCAGCCGAAAGTCGGGGGGCAATCAGCCCCAGCATTTT. The encoded protein is CASSRKSGGNQPQHF.